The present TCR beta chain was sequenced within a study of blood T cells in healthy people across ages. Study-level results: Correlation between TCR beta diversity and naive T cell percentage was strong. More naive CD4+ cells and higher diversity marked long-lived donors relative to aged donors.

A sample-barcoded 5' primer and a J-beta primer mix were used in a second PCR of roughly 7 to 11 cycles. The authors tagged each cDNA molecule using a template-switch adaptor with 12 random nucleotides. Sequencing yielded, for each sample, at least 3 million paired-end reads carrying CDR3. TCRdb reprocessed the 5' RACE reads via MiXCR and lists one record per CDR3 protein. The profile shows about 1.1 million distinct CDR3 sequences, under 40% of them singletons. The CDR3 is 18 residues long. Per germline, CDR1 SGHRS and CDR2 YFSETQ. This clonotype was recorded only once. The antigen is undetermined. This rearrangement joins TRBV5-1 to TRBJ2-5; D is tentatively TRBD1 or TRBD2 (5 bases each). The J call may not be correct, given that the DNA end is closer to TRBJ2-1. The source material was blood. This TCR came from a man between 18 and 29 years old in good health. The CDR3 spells CASSWSYRDHENQETQFF. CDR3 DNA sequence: TGCGCCAGCAGCTGGTCTTACCGGGACCACGAAAACCAAGAGACCCAGTTCTTC.